These 23 T cell receptor beta chains share one sample of origin, sequenced in a study of T cells in Graves' hyperthyroidism and ophthalmopathy. The investigators amplified TCR beta CDR3 regions from RNA transcripts. A first-round RT-PCR of the TCR CDR3 used the HTBI primer set. In TCRdb, the multiplex PCR reads were re-called with MiXCR into one record per CDR3 protein. The repertoire holds about 480,000 distinct CDR3 sequences, with about 15% as singletons. The source material was blood. These receptors all come from a woman under 30 with Graves' hyperthyroidism.

This clonotype showed up many times. The chain carries TRBV11-2 and TRBJ2-1; D not certain. Per the germline V gene, CDR1 is SGHAT and CDR2 is FQNNGV. V was pared by 1 base and J by 3 bases, with 4 bases between. CDR3 size: 13 residues. The CDR3 DNA reads TGTGCCAGCAGCTTAGGACACTACAATGAGCAGTTCTTC. Residues: CASSLGHYNEQFF.

This clonotype was picked up a small number of times. This CDR3 reads CASSTLTLGHTEAFF. The CDR3 DNA reads as TGTGCCAGTAGTACCCTGACCCTGGGACACACTGAAGCTTTCTTT. V is TRBV19 and J is TRBJ1-1; a weak D match, TRBD1 (5 bases). Trimming took off 4 bases at V and 3 bases at J, with 15 bases between the two ends. Germline V lookup: CDR1 LNHDA, CDR2 SQIVND (reference sequence). This CDR3 region has 15 residues.

This clonotype was counted between two and nine times. The chain employs TRBV7-8 and TRBJ2-1; 7 bases fit TRBD1. Germline CDR1 reads SGHVS; CDR2 reads FQNEAQ. After removal of 3 bases from V and 5 bases from J, the junction contained 4 bases not matched to a gene. The length of the CDR3 is 14 residues. The CDR3 DNA is TGTGCCAGCAGCTTCCGGGACAGAAACAATGAGCAGTTCTTC. Protein: CASSFRDRNNEQFF.

This clonotype has ten or more counts. The genes are TRBV12-3 or TRBV12-4 and TRBJ1-2; 7 nucleotides agree with TRBD1. V was pared by 6 bases and J by 5 bases, with 6 bases of the junction left unmatched. The CDR3 loop spans 13 amino acids. In DNA form, the CDR3 reads TGTGCCAGCAGCCGTGACAGGGCTTATGGCTACACCTTC. Its translation: CASSRDRAYGYTF.

This clonotype was seen ten or more times. The rearrangement joins TRBV11-3 to TRBJ2-3; TRBD2 is a possible D gene (6 bases). Germline CDR1 reads SGHNT; CDR2 reads YENEEA. Between the trimmed V and J ends, which lost 5 bases and 4 bases, there was a span of 13 bases. The CDR3 has 14 residues. Written as DNA, the CDR3 is TGTGCCAGCAGCCAACGACTAGGCTCAGATACGCAGTATTTT. Amino acids: CASSQRLGSDTQYF. The full variable domain, completed using reference TRBV11-3 and TRBJ2-3, is EAGVVQSPRYKIIEKKQPVAFWCNPISGHNTLYWYLQNLGQGPELLIRYENEEAVDDSQLPKDRFSAERLKGVDSTLKIQPAELGDSAVYLCASSQRLGSDTQYFGPGTRLTVL.

This clonotype appeared a few times. J is TRBJ2-2 and V is TRBV11-2, with 10 bases lining up with TRBD2. This CDR3 has 17 amino acids. With V trimmed by 0 bases and J by 6 bases, 7 bases remained unmatched. The germline V gene encodes CDR1 SGHAT and CDR2 FQNNGV. The CDR3 nucleotides read TGTGCCAGCAGCTTAGATGGGCTAGCGGGAGTGTCCGGGGAGCTGTTTTTT. Protein sequence: CASSLDGLAGVSGELFF.

This clonotype was seen many times. The chain is built from TRBV5-8 and TRBJ2-5; D is undetermined. CDR1 and CDR2 from the germline V gene are SGHTS and YDEGEE. This CDR3 is 15 amino acids long. Trimming left V 0 bases short and J 2 bases short, with 11 bases between. Here the CDR3 DNA reads TGTGCCAGCAGCTTGGGTGCCCGCAGACAAGAGACCCAGTACTTC. Its protein is CASSLGARRQETQYF.

This clonotype was counted ten times or more. The genes are TRBV19 and TRBJ2-5; 9 positions agree with TRBD2. With 4 bases clipped from V and 4 bases from J, the junction kept 7 bases outside the gene matches. The CDR3 has 15 amino acids. Germline CDR1 and CDR2: LNHDA and SQIVND (reference sequence). For the CDR3, the DNA is TGTGCCAGTAGTACGGCTAGCGGGATGGGAGAGACCCAGTACTTC. It encodes CASSTASGMGETQYF. Based on the CDR3 plus reference TRBV19 and TRBJ2-5, the full variable domain is DGGITQSPKYLFRKEGQNVTLSCEQNLNHDAMYWYRQDPGQGLRLIYYSQIVNDFQKGDIAEGYSVSREKKESFPLTVTSAQKNPTAFYLCASSTASGMGETQYFGPGTRLLVL.

There are many counts of this clonotype. The chain recombines TRBV5-1 with TRBJ2-1; TRBD2 agrees at 11 bases. The CDR3 sequence is 17 residues long. The germline V gene has CDR1 SGHRS and CDR2 YFSETQ. J lost 6 bases, V lost 3 bases, and 11 bases had no gene match. CDR3 in DNA: TGCGCCAGCAGCTGGGGGACTAGCGGTTTGGGGGCCAATGAGCAGTTCTTC. It yields the protein CASSWGTSGLGANEQFF.

This chain uses TRBV20-1 with TRBJ2-2, with 9 bases matching TRBD2. Germline V gene lookup returns CDR1 DFQATT and CDR2 SNEGSKA (reference sequence). V shed 2 bases and J 2 bases; nucleotides not matched to a gene: 3. CDR3 length: 15 amino acids. For the CDR3, the DNA is TGCAGTGCTAGACAAGCGGGAGGTAACACCGGGGAGCTGTTTTTT. Translated: CSARQAGGNTGELFF.

This clonotype was recorded at least ten times. This chain joins TRBV6-1 and TRBJ2-3; 10 bases map to TRBD1. Germline V lookup: CDR1 MNHNS, CDR2 SASEGT. This CDR3 has 14 amino acids. Trimming at V came to 10 bases and at J to 6 bases, leaving 10 bases not matched to a gene. CDR3: CATRQGAVSDTQYF. In nucleotides, the CDR3 is TGTGCCACCCGACAGGGGGCTGTCTCGGATACGCAGTATTTT.

This clonotype occurred many times. This chain links TRBV11-3 with TRBJ1-1; D gene unclear. V dropped 10 bases and J dropped 5 bases, with 11 bases sitting between them. Looked up from germline, CDR1 is SGHNT and CDR2 is YENEEA. The CDR3 is 11 residues long. The CDR3 loop reads CATKWGTEAFF. CDR3 nucleotides: TGTGCCACGAAATGGGGTACTGAAGCTTTCTTT.

The table lists this clonotype with many counts. This rearrangement joins TRBV6-1 to TRBJ2-1, with a possible D match to TRBD2 (5 bases). Germline V lookup: CDR1 MNHNS, CDR2 SASEGT. V was shortened by 6 bases and J by 3 bases, with 18 bases between the two germline ends. This CDR3 comprises 16 residues. CDR3 in DNA: TGTGCCAGCAGGGGAGACTACCTTAGTCACTACAATGAGCAGTTCTTC. Amino acids: CASRGDYLSHYNEQFF.

This clonotype was counted many times. J is TRBJ1-1 and V is TRBV20-1, with 8 bases aligning to TRBD1. V was clipped by 1 base and J by 2 bases; unmatched bases: 9. This CDR3 spans 16 amino acids. Germline V gene lookup returns CDR1 DFQATT and CDR2 SNEGSKA (reference sequence). The CDR3 loop reads CSARVPGQALNTEAFF. The CDR3 region has the DNA TGCAGTGCTAGAGTACCGGGACAGGCACTAAACACTGAAGCTTTCTTT.

The sample holds many counts of this clonotype. The chain combines TRBV6-5 with TRBJ1-4; D remains ambiguous. Between the trimmed V and J ends, which lost 2 bases and 6 bases, there was a span of 4 bases. This CDR3 is built from 12 residues. The germline gives CDR1 MNHEY, CDR2 SVGAGI. The CDR3 region is CASSYEDEKLFF. The CDR3 bases are TGTGCCAGCAGTTACGAGGATGAAAAACTGTTTTTT.

This clonotype was recorded many times. This chain links TRBV12-3 or TRBV12-4 with TRBJ1-6; TRBD1 aligns across 7 bases. V shed 3 bases, J shed 8 bases, and the junction held 7 bases outside the gene matches. The CDR3 is 15 residues long. CDR3 sequence: CASSFRQGLDSPLHF. The CDR3 DNA reads as TGTGCCAGCAGTTTCCGACAGGGCCTTGATTCACCCCTCCACTTT.

This clonotype was observed a few times. The chain employs TRBV14 and TRBJ2-2; D may be TRBD1 (5 bases). The length of the CDR3 is 17 residues. Trimming took 0 bases from V and 4 from J, leaving 15 bases between them. Looked up from germline, CDR1 is SGHDN and CDR2 is FVKESK. The CDR3 nucleotides read TGTGCCAGCAGCCAAGATTACCCTCCAGGGCCCACCGGGGAGCTGTTTTTT. The encoded protein is CASSQDYPPGPTGELFF.

This clonotype was seen a handful of times. This chain's CDR3 is CASSVEMGVELFF. The CDR3 nucleotides are TGTGCCAGCAGCGTAGAAATGGGGGTGGAGCTGTTTTTT. The chain uses TRBV9 and TRBJ2-2, with D possibly called TRBD1 or TRBD2 (5 bases each). This CDR3 region has 13 residues. V lost 0 bases and J 10 bases, leaving 10 bases between the germline ends. Germline V gene lookup returns CDR1 SGDLS and CDR2 YYNGEE.

A word on this clonotype: This may be a read error, as it is one base from a much larger clone. The chain is built from TRBV9 and TRBJ1-4, with D possibly matching TRBD1 (5 bases). CDR3 length: 15 residues. Germline V gives CDR1 SGDLS, CDR2 YYNGEE. The CDR3 nucleotides read TGTGCCAGCAGTTGGGGGACCGCAACTAATGAAAAACTGGTTTTT. Amino acid sequence: CASSWGTATNEKLVF. Together with reference TRBV9 and TRBJ1-4, the CDR3 gives the full variable domain: DSGVTQTPKHLITATGQRVTLRCSPRSGDLSVYWYQQSLDQGLQFLIQYYNGEERAKGNILERFSAQQFPDLHSELNLSSLELGDSALYFCASSWGTATNEKLVFGSGTQLSVL.

This clonotype was seen only a few times. V and J are TRBV10-3 and TRBJ1-1; 7 bases are a match to TRBD1. In germline, CDR1 is ENHRY, CDR2 SYGVKD. V shed 6 bases, J shed 1 base, and the junction held 5 bases outside the gene matches. The CDR3 is 14 amino acids. This CDR3 is CAIRTGEKNTEAFF. CDR3 bases: TGTGCCATCAGAACAGGGGAAAAGAACACTGAAGCTTTCTTT.

Ten or more counts support this clonotype. This chain joins TRBV7-9 and TRBJ1-2, with TRBD1 as a possible D gene (6 bases). V lost 5 bases, J lost 3 bases, and 10 bases lay in between. CDR1 SEHNR and CDR2 FQNEAQ come from the germline V gene (reference sequence). CDR3 length: 13 amino acids. The CDR3 loop reads CASSERGYYGYTF. CDR3 DNA sequence: TGTGCCAGCAGCGAGAGGGGGTACTATGGCTACACCTTC. Full variable domain (rest looked up from reference TRBV7-9 and TRBJ1-2): DTGVSQNPRHKITKRGQNVTFRCDPISEHNRLYWYRQTLGQGPEFLTYFQNEAQLEKSRLLSDRFSAERPKGSFSTLEIQRTEQGDSAMYLCASSERGYYGYTFGSGTRLTVV.

The chain employs TRBV9 and TRBJ2-1; D might be TRBD2 (6 bases). CDR3 size: 15 residues. V was shortened by 0 bases and J by 2 bases, with 9 bases between the two germline ends. The germline V gene encodes CDR1 SGDLS and CDR2 YYNGEE. The CDR3 DNA reads TGTGCCAGCAGCGTAGGACTAGGCCCCTACAATGAGCAGTTCTTC. Translation gives CASSVGLGPYNEQFF.

Only a few counts were recorded for this clonotype. The V and J genes are TRBV9 and TRBJ2-3, with D hard to call. Looked up from germline, CDR1 is SGDLS and CDR2 is YYNGEE. Trimming removed 1 base at V and 4 bases at J, with 10 bases between. The CDR3 loop spans 14 amino acids. The CDR3 loop reads CASSVYTTPDTQYF. The CDR3 DNA reads TGTGCCAGCAGCGTATATACTACCCCAGATACGCAGTATTTT.